A single sample gave rise to the 4 T cell receptor beta chains below, sequenced in a study of spatial heterogeneity in lung cancer (dated 2019 in TCRdb). Library generation was performed with 5' RACE. Sequencing was performed on a NextSeq 500. In TCRdb, the public reads were trimmed at Q25 with fastp and aligned with MiXCR, with productive beta chains retained. When rows share a CDR3 protein, they turn into one entry using the most common DNA and genes. This sample is represented by approximately 40,000 distinct CDR3 sequences; 6% to 7.5% of them were singletons. Together, the top ten hold around 45% of the sample. The intended sense of this specimen's time point label: sample taken at primary tumor resection. Without any cell sorting, TCR sequencing was performed on whole RNA extracted either from tumor and nontumor lung tissue or from cryopreserved PBMC samples. This sample comprised PBMCs, obtained at surgery. The receptors come from a female donor with early-stage non-small cell lung cancer.

The chain recombines TRBV28 with TRBJ1-2; 10 bases agree with TRBD1. V was pared by 6 bases and J by 4 bases, with 17 bases of the junction left unmatched. The CDR3 loop spans 18 amino acids. CDR1 is MDHEN, CDR2 SYDVKM, per germline. CDR3 in DNA: TGTGCCAGCAGCCTCAGCCCGCTGGGACAGGGGATGAGCTATGGCTACACCTTC. It translates to CASSLSPLGQGMSYGYTF.

This clonotype was found many times. The chain joins TRBV10-3 to TRBJ2-1; 7 positions agree with TRBD1. The germline V gene encodes CDR1 ENHRY and CDR2 SYGVKD. V trimming: 6 bases; J trimming: 9 bases; junction bases outside the gene matches: 11. CDR3 length equals 14 residues. The CDR3 loop reads CAIRFTGESGEQFF. CDR3 nucleotide sequence: TGTGCCATCAGGTTTACAGGGGAAAGCGGTGAGCAGTTCTTC.

This clonotype was seen many times. The V call is TRBV7-9, the J call TRBJ1-2; D ambiguous. V was clipped by 0 bases and J by 5 bases, with 10 bases between them. The CDR3 loop spans 14 amino acids. Germline V gives CDR1 SEHNR, CDR2 FQNEAQ (reference sequence). CDR3 DNA sequence: TGTGCCAGCAGCTTAGCGCAGGACGGATATGGCTACACCTTC. This gives the protein CASSLAQDGYGYTF.

This clonotype has at least ten counts. The CDR3 coding sequence is TGTGCCAGCAGTTCGACAGCCTCCTACGAGCAGTACTTC. It codes for CASSSTASYEQYF. The chain joins TRBV6-5 to TRBJ2-7; possibly TRBD1 for D (5 bases). Germline V gene lookup returns CDR1 MNHEY and CDR2 SVGAGI. The CDR3 is 13 amino acids. V was shortened by 4 bases and J by 0 bases, with 7 bases between the two germline ends.